The clone carrying this T cell receptor (beta chain) was observed a handful of times. Its antigen remains unidentified. This record belongs to a study of T cell repertoires in cytomegalovirus infection. Overall study: CMV epitopes that were recently identified and HLA-C-restricted were used alongside well-studied HLA-B-restricted ones. Study-level results: In two of eight donors, the top clonotype was HLA-C-restricted CMV-specific.

TCRdb re-called the reads with MiXCR, one entry per CDR3 protein. Here the sample spans 900,000 to 950,000 distinct CDR3 sequences, approximately 31% being singletons. Per the germline V gene, CDR1 is SGHTA and CDR2 is FQGNSA. V dropped 6 bases and J dropped 4; count of bases not matched to a gene: 8. This CDR3 spans 14 amino acids. The chain combines TRBV7-2 with TRBJ2-5, with TRBD1 identical over 7 bases. Material: cultured CD8+ T cells from PBMCs, obtained from culture after CMV antigen stimulation. This TCR came from a human donor in good health (CMV status not recorded). Some clones in this sample may be carry-over from other donors' samples. The CDR3 nucleotides are TGTGCCAGCAGGTCTCGACAGGGAGCAGAGACCCAGTACTTC. This sequence encodes CASRSRQGAETQYF. The complete variable domain, with remaining parts taken from reference TRBV7-2 and TRBJ2-5, reads GAGVSQSPSNKVTEKGKDVELRCDPISGHTALYWYRQSLGQGLEFLIYFQGNSAPDKSGLPSDRFSAERTGGSVSTLTIQRTQQEDSAVYLCASRSRQGAETQYFGPGTRLLVL.